A selection of T cell receptor beta chains follows, all from one sample in a study of graft-versus-host responses after intestinal transplantation. TCRdb keeps only in-frame clones here, not all; method: immunoSEQ multiplex PCR. The sample contains roughly 73,000 clones, 80% to 90% of which appear only once. No antigen has been identified for these receptors. The sequenced sample was unstimulated CD8+ T cells sorted from spleen or lymph node cells, obtained before transplant. Receptors originate from a human donor who was the organ donor for an intestinal transplant. Both conserved end residues are part of each CDR3. The D gene is left open where the match is weak. A clone size is listed for some rows: how often the clone was seen (once, few, many), or a class if it is expanded.

TRBJ1-2 | NA | NA | TRBV14 | CASSLTGRLNYGYTF | TGTGCCAGCAGCCTTACGGGACGGCTAAACTATGGCTACACCTTC
TRBJ2-7 | NA | once | TRBV5-5 | CASSFGEVYEQYF | TGTGCCAGCAGCTTTGGGGAGGTTTACGAGCAGTACTTC
TRBJ2-7 | NA | few | TRBV27 | CAPNPREQYF | TGTGCCCCCAACCCGAGGGAGCAGTACTTC
TRBJ2-2 | NA | NA | TRBV27 | CASSPLASNTGELFF | TGTGCCAGCAGCCCCCTCGCCTCGAACACCGGGGAGCTGTTTTTT
TRBJ1-1 | NA | NA | TRBV5-1 | CASSPSRVGANTEAFF | TGCGCCAGCAGCCCTAGCAGGGTAGGGGCCAACACTGAAGCTTTCTTT
TRBJ1-3 | NA | NA | TRBV5-5 | CASTFSSGNTIYF | TGTGCCAGCACCTTCAGCTCTGGAAACACCATATATTTT
TRBJ1-3 | NA | NA | TRBV5-6 | CASSLNGAGNTIYF | TGTGCCAGCAGCTTGAACGGGGCTGGAAACACCATATATTTT
TRBJ1-1 | NA | NA | TRBV5-4 | CASTHGGDEAFF | TGTGCCAGCACCCACGGGGGGGATGAAGCTTTCTTT
TRBJ2-7 | TRBD1 | NA | TRBV6-1 | CASSERGTGGAEQYF | TGTGCCAGCAGTGAAAGGGGGACAGGGGGCGCCGAGCAGTACTTC
TRBJ2-2 | NA | NA | TRBV6-5 | CASSYGRGTGELFF | TGTGCCAGCAGTTACGGAAGGGGCACCGGGGAGCTGTTTTTT
TRBJ1-1 | NA | once | TRBV7-9 | CASSEIGAQNTEAFF | TGTGCCAGCAGCGAGATAGGGGCCCAGAACACTGAAGCTTTCTTT
TRBJ1-4 | NA | NA | TRBV5-6 | CASSRRTSREKLFF | TGTGCCAGCAGCCGAAGGACATCTCGGGAAAAACTGTTTTTT
TRBJ1-4 | NA | NA | TRBV28 | CASSLSPDHPILGEKLFF | TGTGCCAGCAGTTTAAGTCCAGATCACCCGATTCTTGGGGAAAAACTGTTTTTT
TRBJ1-3 | TRBD1 | NA | TRBV9 | CASSTDRGTNTIYF | TGTGCCAGCAGCACGGACAGGGGAACAAACACCATATATTTT
TRBJ2-1 | TRBD2 | NA | TRBV7-8 | CASSLAGGPIDSPFF | TGTGCCAGCAGCCTTGCGGGGGGGCCTATTGACAGCCCGTTCTTC
TRBJ1-2 | TRBD1 | NA | TRBV19 | CASSKWRGTGNYGYTF | TGTGCCAGTAGTAAATGGAGGGGGACAGGAAACTATGGCTACACCTTC
TRBJ1-1 | NA | NA | TRBV7-8 | CASSSLRLTEAFF | TGTGCCAGCAGCTCCCTCCGGTTGACTGAAGCTTTCTTT
TRBJ2-3 | NA | NA | TRBV27 | CASSYVSSTDTQYF | TGTGCCAGCAGTTATGTTTCTAGCACAGATACGCAGTATTTT
TRBJ2-7 | NA | NA | TRBV27 | CASSLGATYEQYF | TGTGCCAGCAGTTTGGGGGCAACCTACGAGCAGTACTTC
TRBJ1-2 | NA | NA | TRBV9 | CASSADQDYGYTF | TGTGCCAGCAGCGCGGACCAAGACTATGGCTACACCTTC
TRBJ2-5 | TRBD2 | NA | TRBV7-9 | CASSLLRTSGGSQETQYF | TGTGCCAGCAGCTTGCTACGGACTAGCGGGGGGTCCCAAGAGACCCAGTACTTC
TRBJ2-1 | TRBD1 | few | TRBV5-6 | CASSPTGNEQFF | TGTGCCAGCAGCCCGACAGGGAATGAGCAGTTCTTC